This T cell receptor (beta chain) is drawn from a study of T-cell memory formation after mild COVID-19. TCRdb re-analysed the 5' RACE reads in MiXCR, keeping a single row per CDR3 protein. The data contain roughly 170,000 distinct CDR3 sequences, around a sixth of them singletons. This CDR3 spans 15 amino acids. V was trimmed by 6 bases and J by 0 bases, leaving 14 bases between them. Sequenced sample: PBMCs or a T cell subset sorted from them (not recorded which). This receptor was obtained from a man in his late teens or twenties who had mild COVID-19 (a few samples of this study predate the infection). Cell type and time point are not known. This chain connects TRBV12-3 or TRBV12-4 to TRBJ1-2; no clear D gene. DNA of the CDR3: TGTGCCAGCAGCCCTTTCGGGGAGGCTAACTATGGCTACACCTTC. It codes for CASSPFGEANYGYTF.